The 10 T cell receptor beta chains reported below all come from one sample, sequenced in a study of blood T cells in healthy people across ages. It was with a sample-barcoded 5' primer and a J-beta primer mix that a second PCR of about 7 to 12 cycles was run. TCRdb redid the calling of the 5' RACE reads with MiXCR, one entry per CDR3 protein. Seen here are about 780,000 distinct CDR3 sequences, roughly 24% observed once, and the top ten hold about 3%. The sample was also linked to a second study, of T cells of mothers and their children.

The sequenced sample consisted of blood. These receptor sequences come from a boy younger than 18 in good health.

In this sample, this clonotype turned up a few times. This chain links TRBV24-1 with TRBJ2-1; a weak D match, TRBD1 (6 bases). Per the germline V gene, CDR1 is KGHDR and CDR2 is SFDVKD. The CDR3 extends over 14 amino acids. Trimming shortened V by 4 bases and J by 8 bases, and 14 bases separated the two germline ends. The CDR3 sequence is CATSDRDIGDEQFF. The CDR3 DNA sequence: TGTGCCACCAGTGACCGGGACATCGGCGATGAGCAGTTCTTC.

This clonotype has just a few counts. The junction shows a germline mismatch at one end, possibly a read error. The rearrangement joins TRBV2 to TRBJ2-7, with D maybe TRBD1 (5 bases). Germline assignment: CDR1 SNHLY and CDR2 FYNNEI. The CDR3 covers 15 residues. CDR3 loop: CVSSERQGIKHEQYF. In nucleotides, the CDR3 is TGTGTCAGCAGTGAAAGGCAGGGCATAAAGCACGAGCAGTACTTC.

This clonotype was observed a few times. The chain uses TRBV20-1 and TRBJ1-4; D uncertain. This CDR3 has 15 amino acids. The V end was cut by 3 bases, the J end by 0 bases, with 11 bases between. The V gene's germline CDR1 is DFQATT and CDR2 SNEGSKA (reference sequence). For the CDR3, the DNA is TGCAGTGCTAGGCCACTAGAGTCAACTAATGAAAAACTGTTTTTT. Its translation: CSARPLESTNEKLFF.

V gene TRBV7-3 combines with J gene TRBJ2-7; either TRBD1 or TRBD2 may fit D (5 bases each). The last part of the DNA fits TRBJ2-1 better; the J call may be wrong. CDR3 length equals 13 residues. Germline V gives CDR1 SGHTA, CDR2 FQGTGA. The CDR3 loop is CASREGIGHEQFF. CDR3 DNA sequence: TGTGCCAGCAGAGAGGGGATTGGGCATGAGCAGTTCTTC.

The V and J genes are TRBV6-5 and TRBJ2-1, with 9 positions matching TRBD1. The germline CDR1 and CDR2 sequences are MNHEY and SVGAGI. This CDR3 is 16 amino acids long. V was clipped by 4 bases and J by 2 bases; unmatched bases: 6. The CDR3 coding sequence is TGTGCCAGCAGTTTCTCGTGGACAGGGGCCTACAATGAGCAGTTCTTC. Translated: CASSFSWTGAYNEQFF.

This clonotype was counted between two and nine times. The chain is built from TRBV5-1 and TRBJ1-4; D might be TRBD1 (5 bases). The V end was cut by 1 base, the J end by 5 bases, with 15 bases between. The CDR3 extends over 16 amino acids. Germline assignment: CDR1 SGHRS and CDR2 YFSETQ. The CDR3 sequence is CASSLKGSGSNEKLFF. The CDR3 DNA is TGCGCCAGCAGCTTGAAAGGGTCAGGGAGCAATGAAAAACTGTTTTTT.

On this clonotype itself: This may come from a read error, since a much larger clone is one base off. V gene TRBV7-2 combines with J gene TRBJ2-7, with unresolved D. Trimming removed 5 bases at V and 2 bases at J, with 7 bases between. The CDR3 loop spans 12 amino acids. CDR1 SGHTA and CDR2 FQGNSA come from the germline V gene. DNA of the CDR3: TGTGCCAGCAGCCCCGACCCCTACGAGCAGTACTTC. This translates into CASSPDPYEQYF.

CDR3 nucleotide sequence: TGTGCCAGCAGCCGAGCCCCCACCAGGGGGAGGGTCGAGCAGTACTTC. This codes for CASSRAPTRGRVEQYF. The V gene is TRBV12-3 or TRBV12-4, the J gene TRBJ2-5; perhaps D is TRBD1 or TRBD2 (7 bases each). The tail of the sequence fits TRBJ2-7 better, so the J call may be wrong. This CDR3 region has 16 residues.

In its sample, this clonotype was seen once. The rearrangement joins TRBV6-5 to TRBJ2-5; D gene uncertain. This CDR3 comprises 15 residues. CDR1 and CDR2 (germline): MNHEY, SVGAGI. Between the trimmed V and J ends, which lost 0 bases and 1 base, there was a span of 9 bases. The CDR3 reads CASSYSTELQETQYF. The DNA for the CDR3 is TGTGCCAGCAGTTACTCGACGGAACTCCAAGAGACCCAGTACTTC.

This clonotype was observed a handful of times. The chain has TRBV11-2 and TRBJ2-7, with 9 nucleotides matching TRBD2. CDR1 is SGHAT and CDR2 is FQNNGV in the germline V gene. With V trimmed by 5 bases and J by 5 bases, 16 bases remained unmatched. The CDR3 length is 17 residues. In nucleotides, the CDR3 is TGTGCCAGCAGCCTAGGGGACACGGGACTAGCTTCCCACGAGCAGTACTTC. Translating it yields CASSLGDTGLASHEQYF.